The 15 T cell receptor beta chains reported below all come from one sample, sequenced in a study of identical twins. TCRdb reanalysed the 5' RACE reads using MiXCR and keeps one entry per CDR3 protein. This repertoire shows around 1.7 million distinct CDR3 sequences, 25% to 35% found once; its top ten account for about 0.25%. The sample was cord blood. Receptors originate from a newborn girl in good health.

The table lists this clonotype with a few counts. CDR3 nucleotides: TGTGCCAGCAGCGACCCCGTGAGCGGGAGGTTCTCCTACGAGCAGTACTTC. Amino acid sequence: CASSDPVSGRFSYEQYF. The rearrangement uses TRBV6-1 and TRBJ2-7; 9 nucleotides align to TRBD2. CDR3 size: 17 residues. The germline gives CDR1 MNHNS, CDR2 SASEGT. The trim removed 6 bases at V and 0 bases at J, leaving 12 bases unmatched.

V and J are TRBV6-1 and TRBJ2-7; 9 positions agree with TRBD1. The J call is doubtful: the DNA matches TRBJ2-4 better. Germline CDR1 reads MNHNS; CDR2 reads SASEGT. CDR3 length: 14 amino acids. The CDR3 sequence is CASRDRDREVIQYF. As DNA, the CDR3 is TGTGCCAGCAGGGACCGGGACAGGGAAGTCATTCAGTACTTC.

In its sample, this clonotype was seen once. V usage is TRBV20-1 and J usage is TRBJ2-1; TRBD1 matches at 12 bases. Germline values: CDR1 DFQATT, CDR2 SNEGSKA (reference sequence). There are 15 residues in the CDR3. V lost 3 bases and J lost 6; bases outside the gene matches: 6. In DNA, the CDR3 is TGCAGTGCTAGCTCCGGGACAGGGGGCCTCAATGAGCAGTTCTTC. This translates into CSASSGTGGLNEQFF.

The chain is built from TRBV25-1 and TRBJ1-2; D ambiguous. Germline-derived CDR1 and CDR2 are MGHDK and SYGVNS. There are 16 residues in the CDR3. The ends were cut back, 4 bases at V and 0 bases at J, with 15 bases in the middle. Here the CDR3 DNA reads TGTGCCAGCAGTGGAGGAGCTCCCATTACTAACTATGGCTACACCTTC. Residues: CASSGGAPITNYGYTF.

The chain combines TRBV15 with TRBJ2-1; TRBD2 matches 9 bases. Germline-derived CDR1 and CDR2 are LNHNV and YYDKDF (reference sequence). This CDR3 is 16 amino acids long. Losses at the gene ends were 4 bases for V and 1 base for J; bases not matched to a gene: 5. CDR3 sequence (DNA): TGTGCCACCAGCAAGGGACTAGCCCGTTCCTACAATGAGCAGTTCTTC. As protein: CATSKGLARSYNEQFF.

The sample holds a few counts of this clonotype. V is TRBV25-1 and J is TRBJ2-3; 7 positions agree with TRBD2. The germline V gene encodes CDR1 MGHDK and CDR2 SYGVNS. The CDR3 totals 15 residues. V shed 3 bases and J 3 bases; nucleotides not matched to a gene: 6. In nucleotides, the CDR3 is TGTGCCAGCAGTGAGACCTGGGGGGGGACAGATACGCAGTATTTT. Translated: CASSETWGGTDTQYF.

The chain recombines TRBV5-1 with TRBJ2-7, with 8 positions matching TRBD1. With 4 bases clipped from V and 3 bases from J, the junction kept 9 bases outside the gene matches. Germline V lookup: CDR1 SGHRS, CDR2 YFSETQ. The CDR3 runs to 15 residues. CDR3 DNA sequence: TGCGCCAGCAGCCCGCGGACAGGGTCTGTCTACGAGCAGTACTTC. Encoded protein: CASSPRTGSVYEQYF.

This chain links TRBV24-1 with TRBJ2-4, with 10 bases matching TRBD2. The closer fit of TRBJ2-7 to the DNA end suggests the J call may be wrong. CDR3 length equals 15 residues. CDR1 is KGHDR and CDR2 is SFDVKD in the germline V gene. CDR3 DNA: TGTGCCACCAGTGATTCTAGCGGGGGTACCTACGAGCAGTACTTC. Residues: CATSDSSGGTYEQYF.

V usage is TRBV24-1 and J usage is TRBJ2-3; 12 bases agree with TRBD2. The V gene's germline CDR1 is KGHDR and CDR2 SFDVKD. V trimming: 4 bases; J trimming: 4 bases; junction bases outside the gene matches: 8. The CDR3 extends over 17 amino acids. Here the CDR3 reads CATSESPGLAGSDTQYF. The DNA for the CDR3 is TGTGCCACCAGTGAATCTCCGGGACTAGCGGGTTCAGATACGCAGTATTTT.

The chain uses TRBV20-1 and TRBJ2-7, with D perhaps assigned TRBD1 or TRBD2 (5 bases each). The CDR3 loop spans 13 amino acids. CDR1 and CDR2 (germline): DFQATT, SNEGSKA (reference sequence). Trimming left V 6 bases short and J 4 bases short, with 16 bases between. CDR3 amino acids: CSAPSGTSYEQYF. CDR3 nucleotide sequence: TGCAGTGCCCCGTCCGGGACCTCATACGAGCAGTACTTC.

The chain combines TRBV20-1 with TRBJ1-4, with D possibly matching TRBD1 (5 bases). The germline V gene encodes CDR1 DFQATT and CDR2 SNEGSKA (reference sequence). The CDR3 spans 13 residues. Trimming pared 2 bases from V and 7 bases from J, leaving 11 bases between. The CDR3 region has the DNA TGCAGTGCTAGAACAGGTCCTATTGAAAAACTGTTTTTT. Amino acid sequence: CSARTGPIEKLFF.

In its sample, this clonotype was seen a few times. CDR3 in amino acids: CASRQGRSGYTF. In nucleotides, the CDR3 is TGTGCCAGCAGACAGGGGAGGAGTGGCTACACCTTC. The chain carries TRBV12-3 or TRBV12-4 and TRBJ1-2; the match to TRBD1 covers 7 bases. CDR3 length: 12 residues. Germline trimming cut 6 bases from V and 7 bases from J; bases unmatched to any gene: 5.

In this sample, this clonotype turned up many times. The chain recombines TRBV12-3 or TRBV12-4 with TRBJ2-5; D not certain. The CDR3 length is 12 residues. V lost 8 bases and J 2 bases, leaving 9 bases between the germline ends. CDR3 loop: CASYDGQETQYF. In DNA form, the CDR3 reads TGTGCCAGCTATGACGGACAAGAGACCCAGTACTTC.

This clonotype was seen at least ten times. The chain couples TRBV5-1 to TRBJ1-6, with D hard to call. This CDR3 contains 13 residues. Germline V gives CDR1 SGHRS, CDR2 YFSETQ. V was clipped by 0 bases and J by 10 bases, with 8 bases between them. This CDR3 is CASSLGGFSPLHF. The CDR3 DNA reads TGCGCCAGCAGCTTGGGCGGATTCTCACCCCTCCACTTT.

The rearrangement joins TRBV20-1 to TRBJ2-2; the match to TRBD2 covers 8 bases. Trimming took 1 base from V and 3 from J; bases not matched to a gene: 7. This CDR3 is built from 16 residues. The V gene's germline CDR1 is DFQATT and CDR2 SNEGSKA (reference sequence). This CDR3 is CSARGRIAGHTGELFF. CDR3 nucleotide sequence: TGCAGTGCTAGAGGTCGGATAGCGGGGCACACCGGGGAGCTGTTTTTT.